The sequence of this T cell receptor beta chain was determined in a study of cytomegalovirus exposure and HLA in healthy donors. 13 Jbeta primers and 60 Vbeta primers were used for the PCR. Here immunoSEQ multiplex PCR was the method, and the copy in TCRdb shows in-frame clones only, minus some. The repertoire has over 150,000 clones, around 77% of them found once; the top ten carry less than 3%. Study-level findings and limits: A further, later analysis showed that HLA-associated TCR beta chains (compared with equally common others) were more clonally expanded. TCR association rates varied by HLA locus in a later analysis, with DRB1 highest and HLA-C lowest. Most TCR beta V segments were productive about 90% or about 30% of the time in an earlier analysis. Donors were assumed by presence/absence analyses to have roughly uniform sequencing depth.

Comments on this clone: Its specificity is unknown.

Germline loops: CDR1 SGHRS, CDR2 YFSETQ. The CDR3 loop spans 13 amino acids. V shed 5 bases and J shed 1 base, with 8 bases lying between them. The sequenced sample was PBMCs. This receptor was taken from a woman in her twenties or thirties in good health and CMV-seronegative. The V call is TRBV5-1, the J call TRBJ2-3; D remains unclear. CDR3 sequence (DNA): TGCGCCAGCAGGACCCGGGGCACAGATACGCAGTATTTT. The encoded protein is CASRTRGTDTQYF.